The entry below describes one T cell receptor (beta chain). Its antigen remains unknown. Construction of TCR beta libraries was performed using quantitative 5'-RACE with molecular barcodes. TCRdb reanalysed the 5' RACE reads using MiXCR and keeps one entry per CDR3 protein. The sample holds a few hundred thousand distinct CDR3 sequences, about 22% seen once. This sample is drawn from a study of CD8 T cells in ankylosing spondylitis. General study findings and limits: Reports of some motif variants in reactive arthritis synovial fluid and blood predate this one. Reported data indicate significant enrichment of disease-linked clones within matched ankylosing spondylitis synovial fluid. A motif of under ten highly homologous TCR beta variants was seen as apparently characteristic of ankylosing spondylitis blood. Disease-linked clones had a CD8+ phenotype and relatively low frequency in peripheral blood.

The sample comprised blood, either unsorted or a sorted T cell fraction (not recorded which). The receptor was isolated from a male donor with ankylosing spondylitis.

The CDR3 DNA follows: TGCGCCAGCAGCTTGGTTTTAGACGGGGAGCTGTTTTTT. Encoded protein: CASSLVLDGELFF. The chain is built from TRBV5-1 and TRBJ2-2, with no clear D. Germline V CDR1 and CDR2: SGHRS, YFSETQ. The CDR3 spans 13 residues. The V end lost 0 bases, the J end lost 7 bases, and 7 bases lay between the germline ends.